The 24 T cell receptor beta chains reported below all come from one sample, sequenced in a study of blood T cell repertoires in COVID-19. Method: immunoSEQ multiplex PCR; TCRdb's copy keeps in-frame clones and lacks some. The data contain approximately 200,000 clones, approximately 86% of them singletons. Sequences were obtained from peripheral blood. Receptors were obtained from a man aged 25 to 40 with acute or convalescent COVID-19.

The chain links TRBV28 to TRBJ1-5; D ambiguous. Trimming took off 1 base at V and 1 base at J, with 11 bases between the two ends. The CDR3 is made up of 16 amino acids. The V gene's germline CDR1 is MDHEN and CDR2 SYDVKM. CDR3 protein: CASSLLAGGSNQPQHF. The DNA of the CDR3 is TGTGCCAGCAGTTTATTGGCGGGAGGAAGCAATCAGCCCCAGCATTTT.

The chain combines TRBV10-3 with TRBJ2-1, with 7 bases matching TRBD2. After removal of 6 bases from V and 5 bases from J, the junction contained 13 bases not matched to a gene. This CDR3 region has 16 residues. Per germline, CDR1 ENHRY and CDR2 SYGVKD. CDR3: CAISPGGSGLNNEQFF. The CDR3 DNA reads as TGTGCCATCAGCCCCGGGGGGAGCGGCCTAAACAATGAGCAGTTCTTC.

V is TRBV9 and J is TRBJ1-1; weak D call: TRBD1 (5 bases). Between the trimmed V and J ends, which lost 3 bases and 13 bases, there was a span of 34 bases. Germline V gene sequence: CDR1 SGDLS, CDR2 YYNGEE. CDR3 size: 18 residues. CDR3 region: CASSAAMGGTQSLGRHFF. CDR3 bases: TGTGCCAGCAGCGCCGCAATGGGGGGTACACAAAGCTTAGGGAGGCATTTCTTT.

This clone was observed a few times. CDR3 sequence: CASSWTGAPFQETQYF. CDR3 DNA: TGCGCCAGCAGCTGGACAGGGGCACCGTTCCAAGAGACCCAGTACTTC. The rearrangement links TRBV5-1 to TRBJ2-5; 9 nucleotides match TRBD1. CDR1 and CDR2 (germline): SGHRS, YFSETQ. V was clipped by 3 bases and J by 1 base; unmatched bases: 7. There are 16 residues in the CDR3.

CDR3: CASSAGTGGLNTEAFF. CDR3 nucleotides: TGTGCCAGCAGTGCCGGGACAGGGGGTTTGAACACTGAAGCTTTCTTT. J is TRBJ1-1 and V is TRBV6-1, with TRBD1 identical over 11 bases. The CDR3 is 16 amino acids. Germline V gene data show CDR1 as MNHNS and CDR2 as SASEGT. J gave up 0 bases and V 4 bases, and 4 bases lay outside the gene matches.

J is TRBJ2-4 and V is TRBV12-5; a weak D match, TRBD1 (6 bases). V lost 6 bases to trimming and J lost 6 bases, with 18 bases between them. The germline CDR1 and CDR2 sequences are LGHNT and FRNRAP. The CDR3 has 15 amino acids. The CDR3 is CASGLTGKVGNIQYF. As DNA, the CDR3 is TGTGCTAGTGGCCTAACAGGGAAGGTGGGAAACATTCAGTACTTC.

The gene calls are TRBV6-5 and TRBJ1-1; a possible D gene is TRBD1 (5 bases). The CDR3 contains 15 residues. The germline V and J ends were trimmed by 6 bases and 1 base, with 15 bases remaining between them. Looked up from germline, CDR1 is MNHEY and CDR2 is SVGAGI. In DNA form, the CDR3 reads TGTGCCAGCAGACGCGACCTTACAGGGAACACTGAAGCTTTCTTT. It is translated as CASRRDLTGNTEAFF.

The chain is built from TRBV6-5 and TRBJ2-7, with D possibly matching TRBD2 (6 bases). Trimming pared 6 bases from V and 2 bases from J, leaving 11 bases between. Germline V gene sequence: CDR1 MNHEY, CDR2 SVGAGI. The CDR3 is 13 amino acids. The CDR3 loop reads CASRGTGPYEQYF. The CDR3 nucleotides are TGTGCCAGCAGGGGGACTGGTCCCTACGAGCAGTACTTC.

The chain couples TRBV18 to TRBJ1-1; 9 bases match TRBD1. The CDR3 contains 16 residues. V was pared by 4 bases and J by 6 bases, with 12 bases of the junction left unmatched. The germline CDR1 and CDR2 sequences are KGHSH and LQKENI. DNA of the CDR3: TGTGCCAGCTCACGACAGGGGGTAGAGACGGCCGCTGAAGCTTTCTTT. The encoded protein is CASSRQGVETAAEAFF.

The chain joins TRBV18 to TRBJ2-6; no firm D call. Germline V gene sequence: CDR1 KGHSH, CDR2 LQKENI. CDR3 length: 15 residues. Trimming shortened V by 3 bases and J by 0 bases, and 6 bases separated the two germline ends. DNA for the CDR3: TGTGCCAGCTCACCCACTACCTCTGGGGCCAACGTCCTGACTTTC. This encodes CASSPTTSGANVLTF.

The chain employs TRBV7-3 and TRBJ1-1; no clear D. The germline V gene has CDR1 SGHTA and CDR2 FQGTGA. This CDR3 is 16 amino acids long. V shed 5 bases and J shed 2 bases, with 18 bases lying between them. The CDR3 protein is CASSLQAIVLNTEAFF. The CDR3 nucleotides read TGTGCCAGCAGCCTCCAGGCGATAGTCCTAAACACTGAAGCTTTCTTT.

The chain couples TRBV14 to TRBJ2-5; D gene ambiguous. The CDR3 runs 16 residues. Germline V gene data show CDR1 as SGHDN and CDR2 as FVKESK. Between the trimmed V and J ends, which lost 4 bases and 3 bases, there was a span of 18 bases. As DNA, the CDR3 is TGTGCCAGCAGCCCCTCCCGTGGCGTAGGAGAAGAGACCCAGTACTTC. Translating it yields CASSPSRGVGEETQYF.

V and J are TRBV28 and TRBJ1-1; D is undetermined. Germline V gene data show CDR1 as MDHEN and CDR2 as SYDVKM. Trimming stripped 6 bases from V and 1 base from J, with 15 bases between. The CDR3 is made up of 15 amino acids. The CDR3 DNA reads TGTGCCAGCAGCTCCGCCCTGGGAGGGAACACTGAAGCTTTCTTT. The encoded protein is CASSSALGGNTEAFF. Filled out from reference TRBV28 and TRBJ1-1, the complete variable domain reads DVKVTQSSRYLVKRTGEKVFLECVQDMDHENMFWYRQDPGLGLRLIYFSYDVKMKEKGDIPEGYSVSREKKERFSLILESASTNQTSMYLCASSSALGGNTEAFFGQGTRLTVV.

There are a few counts of this clone. This sequence joins TRBV10-1 and TRBJ2-7, with TRBD2 identical over 10 bases. CDR3 length equals 15 residues. Germline V gives CDR1 WNHNN, CDR2 SYGVQD (reference sequence). The V gene end was trimmed by 0 bases and the J gene end by 3 bases; junction bases not matched to a gene: 2. The CDR3 region is CASSESIAGGYEQYF. In DNA, the CDR3 is TGCGCCAGCAGTGAGTCGATAGCGGGAGGCTACGAGCAGTACTTC.

The chain links TRBV6-4 to TRBJ1-4, with D unclear. Germline loops: CDR1 MRHNA, CDR2 SNTAGT. This CDR3 has 12 amino acids. Trimming removed 2 bases at V and 11 bases at J, with 9 bases between. The CDR3 region has the DNA TGTGCCAGCAGTGACACCTCCGGTAAACTGTTTTTT. Translated: CASSDTSGKLFF.

The chain is built from TRBV2 and TRBJ2-7; 11 bases are a match to TRBD1. With 10 bases clipped from V and 3 bases from J, the junction kept 2 bases outside the gene matches. The CDR3 runs to 12 residues. In germline, CDR1 is SNHLY, CDR2 FYNNEI. The CDR3 loop reads CAIGTGGYEQYF. The CDR3 nucleotides are TGTGCCATCGGGACAGGGGGCTACGAGCAGTACTTC.

The V call is TRBV5-1, the J call TRBJ2-1; possible D gene TRBD1, 6 bases. This CDR3 has 14 amino acids. Trimming stripped 0 bases from V and 8 bases from J, with 12 bases between. Germline V lookup: CDR1 SGHRS, CDR2 YFSETQ. The CDR3 DNA is TGCGCCAGCAGCTTGGGAGGGGGTGGCGATGAGCAGTTCTTC. Amino acids: CASSLGGGGDEQFF.

A word on this clone: This same CDR3 is encoded by further DNA sequences in the sample. The rearrangement uses TRBV5-1 and TRBJ2-5, with 9 positions matching TRBD1. The CDR3 is 14 amino acids. V was pared by 3 bases and J by 2 bases, with 2 bases of the junction left unmatched. CDR1 SGHRS and CDR2 YFSETQ come from the germline V gene. CDR3 DNA: TGCGCCAGCAGCTCGGACAGGGGTCAAGAGACCCAGTACTTC. Translated: CASSSDRGQETQYF. The variable domain in full, with the rest retrieved from reference TRBV5-1 and TRBJ2-5, is KAGVTQTPRYLIKTRGQQVTLSCSPISGHRSVSWYQQTPGQGLQFLFEYFSETQRNKGNFPGRFSGRQFSNSRSEMNVSTLELGDSALYLCASSSDRGQETQYFGPGTRLLVL.

The chain is built from TRBV11-3 and TRBJ2-3; the D gene is possibly TRBD2 (5 bases). CDR1 and CDR2 (germline): SGHNT, YENEEA. V dropped 4 bases and J dropped 3 bases, with 14 bases sitting between them. The CDR3 length is 15 residues. DNA for the CDR3: TGTGCCAGCAGCTCTCAACCGGGGTTGACAGATACGCAGTATTTT. The encoded protein is CASSSQPGLTDTQYF. Full variable domain (missing parts from reference TRBV11-3 and TRBJ2-3): EAGVVQSPRYKIIEKKQPVAFWCNPISGHNTLYWYLQNLGQGPELLIRYENEEAVDDSQLPKDRFSAERLKGVDSTLKIQPAELGDSAVYLCASSSQPGLTDTQYFGPGTRLTVL.

This chain links TRBV28 with TRBJ1-5, with TRBD1 matching over 7 bases. J lost 3 bases, V lost 4 bases, and 6 bases had no gene match. Germline V CDR1 and CDR2: MDHEN, SYDVKM. CDR3 length: 15 amino acids. This chain's CDR3 is CASSSGQRVNQPQHF. The CDR3 region has the DNA TGTGCCAGCAGTTCGGGACAGAGAGTCAATCAGCCCCAGCATTTT.

As DNA, the CDR3 is TGTGCCAGCAGCCCCGGACAGGGGGGCTACGAGCAGTACTTC. It encodes CASSPGQGGYEQYF. V and J are TRBV7-6 and TRBJ2-7; 10 bases align to TRBD1. The CDR3 is 14 residues long. The junction had 4 bases not matched to a gene; V was cut back by 5 bases and J by 3 bases. Germline CDR1 SGHVS, CDR2 FNYEAQ. The full variable domain, completed using reference TRBV7-6 and TRBJ2-7, is GAGVSQSPRYKVTKRGQDVALRCDPISGHVSLYWYRQALGQGPEFLTYFNYEAQQDKSGLPNDRFSAERPEGSISTLTIQRTEQRDSAMYRCASSPGQGGYEQYFGPGTRLTVT.

A word on this clone: The conserved final phenylalanine or tryptophan is absent from the CDR3, which likely points to a read error. The DNA is omitted, as the CDR3 cannot be located on it reliably, and the CDR3 follows TCRdb's listing. The chain is built from TRBV20-1 and TRBJ2-7; the table calls TRBD2, which could not be checked here. Ends included, the CDR3 has 11 residues. From germline, CDR1 is DFQATT and CDR2 SNEGSKA (reference sequence). The CDR3 loop reads CSARETSGRAL.

Only a few counts were recorded for this clone. The V gene is TRBV10-3, the J gene TRBJ2-7, with unresolved D. With 7 bases removed from V and 4 bases from J, the gap between germline ends came to 20 bases. The germline V gene has CDR1 ENHRY and CDR2 SYGVKD. This CDR3 contains 15 residues. The CDR3 protein is CAINTNNDVFYEQYF. The CDR3, as DNA: TGTGCCATCAATACCAACAACGATGTTTTTTACGAGCAGTACTTC.

This chain joins TRBV18 and TRBJ1-2; D gene uncertain. Germline loops: CDR1 KGHSH, CDR2 LQKENI. The CDR3 has 15 residues. With 0 bases removed from V and 3 bases from J, the gap between germline ends came to 11 bases. The chain's CDR3 is CASSPPSLRDYGYTF. The CDR3 DNA reads as TGTGCCAGCTCACCACCTTCGCTTCGGGACTATGGCTACACCTTC.